This T cell receptor (beta chain) was profiled in a study of blood T cell repertoires in COVID-19. Overall study: Collection of acute and convalescent COVID-19 samples took place in the United States, Italy and Spain. The analysed material was cDNA or gDNA that came from T cells, B-cell-depleted T cells, or PBMCs.

Seattle enrolled patients during active infection and tracked them longitudinally. Measured with immunoSEQ multiplex PCR; TCRdb has only the in-frame clones, and not every one. The repertoire consists of 150,000 to 160,000 clones, with 65% to 90% occurring once and the leading ten covering about an eighth. The CDR3 sequence is 15 residues long. Germline V gives CDR1 SGHKS, CDR2 YYEKEE (reference sequence). V was pared by 4 bases and J by 7 bases, with 7 bases of the junction left unmatched. V and J are TRBV5-5 and TRBJ2-1; 11 nucleotides align to TRBD1. Sequenced: peripheral blood. This TCR was sampled from a woman aged 55-75 years with COVID-19, enrolled during active disease. The CDR3 DNA reads TGTGCCAGCAGCGTACCCGGGACAGGGGGGAATGAGCAGTTCTTC. Protein product: CASSVPGTGGNEQFF.